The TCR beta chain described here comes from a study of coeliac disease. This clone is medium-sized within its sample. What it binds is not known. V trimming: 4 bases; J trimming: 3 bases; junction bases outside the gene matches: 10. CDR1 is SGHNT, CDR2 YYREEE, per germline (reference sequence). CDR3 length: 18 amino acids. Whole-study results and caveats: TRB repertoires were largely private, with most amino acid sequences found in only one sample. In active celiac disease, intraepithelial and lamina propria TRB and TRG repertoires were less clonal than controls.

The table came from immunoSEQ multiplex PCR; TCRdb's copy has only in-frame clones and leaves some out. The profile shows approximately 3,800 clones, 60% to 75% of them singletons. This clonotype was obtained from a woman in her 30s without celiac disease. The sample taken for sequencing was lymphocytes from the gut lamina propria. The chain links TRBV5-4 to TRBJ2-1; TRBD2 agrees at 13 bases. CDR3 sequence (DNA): TGTGCCAGCAGCGGGACCGGGACTAGCGGGGTTCTCTACAATGAGCAGTTCTTC. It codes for CASSGTGTSGVLYNEQFF.